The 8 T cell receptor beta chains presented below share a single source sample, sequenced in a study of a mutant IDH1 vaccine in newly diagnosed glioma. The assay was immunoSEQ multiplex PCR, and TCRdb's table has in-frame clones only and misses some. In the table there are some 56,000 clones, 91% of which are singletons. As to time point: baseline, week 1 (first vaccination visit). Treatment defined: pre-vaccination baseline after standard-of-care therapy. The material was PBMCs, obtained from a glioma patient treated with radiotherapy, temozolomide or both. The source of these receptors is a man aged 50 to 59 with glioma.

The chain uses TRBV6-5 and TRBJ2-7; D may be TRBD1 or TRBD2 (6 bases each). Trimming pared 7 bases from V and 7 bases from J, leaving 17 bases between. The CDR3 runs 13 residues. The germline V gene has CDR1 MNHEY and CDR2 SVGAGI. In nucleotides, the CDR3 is TGTGCCAGCAAACAGGGCGGGGAGAGTGAGCAGTACTTC. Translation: CASKQGGESEQYF.

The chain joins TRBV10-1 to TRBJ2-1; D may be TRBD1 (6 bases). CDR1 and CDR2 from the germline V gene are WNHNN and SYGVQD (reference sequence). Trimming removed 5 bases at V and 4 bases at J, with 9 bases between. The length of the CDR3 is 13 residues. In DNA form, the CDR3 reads TGCGCCAGCAGTCCACAGGGTTACAATGAGCAGTTCTTC. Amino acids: CASSPQGYNEQFF.

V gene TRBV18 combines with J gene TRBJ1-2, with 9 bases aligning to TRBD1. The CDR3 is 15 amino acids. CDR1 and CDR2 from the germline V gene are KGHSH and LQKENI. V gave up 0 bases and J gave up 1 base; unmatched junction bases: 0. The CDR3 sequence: CASSPPGQGNYGYTF. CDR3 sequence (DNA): TGTGCCAGCTCACCACCGGGACAGGGTAACTATGGCTACACCTTC.

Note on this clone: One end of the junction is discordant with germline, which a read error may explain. The CDR3 loop reads CASSPGGYSDQPQHF. The CDR3 nucleotides are TGTGCCAGCAGCCCGGGGGGGTATAGCGATCAGCCCCAGCATTTT. This chain connects TRBV7-9 to TRBJ1-5, with D perhaps TRBD1 (5 bases). The CDR3 covers 15 residues. CDR1 and CDR2 (germline): SEHNR, FQNEAQ (reference sequence).

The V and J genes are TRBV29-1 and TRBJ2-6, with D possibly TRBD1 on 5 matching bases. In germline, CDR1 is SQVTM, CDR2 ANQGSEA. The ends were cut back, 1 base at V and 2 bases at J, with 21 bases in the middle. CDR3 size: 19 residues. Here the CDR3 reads CSVEVPVRQGNAGANVLTF. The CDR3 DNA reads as TGCAGCGTTGAAGTACCGGTACGGCAGGGTAATGCTGGGGCCAACGTCCTGACTTTC.

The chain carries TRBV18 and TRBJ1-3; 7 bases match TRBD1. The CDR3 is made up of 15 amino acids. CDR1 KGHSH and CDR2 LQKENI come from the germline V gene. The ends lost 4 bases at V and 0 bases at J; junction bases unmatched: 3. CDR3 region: CASSLRDSSGNTIYF. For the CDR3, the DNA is TGTGCCAGCTCACTCCGGGACAGCTCTGGAAACACCATATATTTT.

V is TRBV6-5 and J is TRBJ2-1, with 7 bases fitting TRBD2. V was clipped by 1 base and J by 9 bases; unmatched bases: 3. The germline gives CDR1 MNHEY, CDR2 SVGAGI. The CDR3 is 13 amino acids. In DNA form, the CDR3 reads TGTGCCAGCAGTTACTGGACGGGAGGTGAGCAGTTCTTC. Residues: CASSYWTGGEQFF.

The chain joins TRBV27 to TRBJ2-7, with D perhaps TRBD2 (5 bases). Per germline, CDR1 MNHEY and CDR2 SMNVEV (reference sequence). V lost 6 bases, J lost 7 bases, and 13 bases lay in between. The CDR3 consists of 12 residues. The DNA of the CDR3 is TGTGCCAGCAGCCGGGGTGACCGGGAGCAGTACTTC. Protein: CASSRGDREQYF.